Reported below is one TCR beta chain. Its antigen is undetermined. The V end lost 5 bases, the J end lost 8 bases, and 13 bases lay between the germline ends. Germline CDR1 SGHVS, CDR2 FNYEAQ. The CDR3 has 14 amino acids. RNA was extracted and reverse transcribed into cDNA as the sequencing template. Some clones are missing from TCRdb's copy, which holds only in-frame ones; the method was immunoSEQ multiplex PCR. The sample holds over 150,000 clones, 63% seen once. The sample is drawn from a study of CD8+ T cells in alopecia areata. Peripheral blood and lesional scalp punch biopsies came from alopecia areata patients. The study, taken as a whole, reports: Sequencing of scalp samples also includes resident alphabeta T cells from normal skin. Sharing of TCRs across patients appeared less clear than in mice, possibly for HLA-related reasons.

V gene TRBV7-6 combines with J gene TRBJ1-6; tentative D call: TRBD1 (6 bases). The sample consisted of CD4+ T cells sorted from blood, taken at week 0. This receptor was identified in a human donor with alopecia areata. CDR3 amino acids: CASSRTGTDSPLHF. Written as DNA, the CDR3 is TGTGCCAGCAGCCGTACAGGGACGGATTCACCCCTCCACTTT.